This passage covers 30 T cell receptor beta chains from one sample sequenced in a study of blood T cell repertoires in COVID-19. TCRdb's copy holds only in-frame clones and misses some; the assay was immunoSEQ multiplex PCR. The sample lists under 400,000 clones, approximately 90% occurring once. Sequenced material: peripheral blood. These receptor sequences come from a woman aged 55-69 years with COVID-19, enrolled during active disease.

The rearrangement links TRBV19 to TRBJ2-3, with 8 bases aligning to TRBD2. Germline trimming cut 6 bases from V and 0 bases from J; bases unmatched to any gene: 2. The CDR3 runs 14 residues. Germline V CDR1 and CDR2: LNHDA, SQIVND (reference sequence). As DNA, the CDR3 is TGTGCCAGTAGGGGCGGGGGGAGCACAGATACGCAGTATTTT. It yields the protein CASRGGGSTDTQYF. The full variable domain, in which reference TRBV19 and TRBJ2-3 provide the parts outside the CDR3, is DGGITQSPKYLFRKEGQNVTLSCEQNLNHDAMYWYRQDPGQGLRLIYYSQIVNDFQKGDIAEGYSVSREKKESFPLTVTSAQKNPTAFYLCASRGGGSTDTQYFGPGTRLTVL.

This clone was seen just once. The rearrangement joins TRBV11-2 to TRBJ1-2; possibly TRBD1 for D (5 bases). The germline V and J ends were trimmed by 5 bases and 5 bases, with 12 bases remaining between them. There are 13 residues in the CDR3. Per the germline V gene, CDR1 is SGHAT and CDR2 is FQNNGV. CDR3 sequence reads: CASSPGPGYGYTF. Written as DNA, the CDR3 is TGTGCCAGCAGCCCCGGGCCAGGGTATGGCTACACCTTC. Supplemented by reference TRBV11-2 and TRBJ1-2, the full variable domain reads EAGVAQSPRYKIIEKRQSVAFWCNPISGHATLYWYQQILGQGPKLLIQFQNNGVVDDSQLPKDRFSAERLKGVDSTLKIQPAKLEDSAVYLCASSPGPGYGYTFGSGTRLTVV.

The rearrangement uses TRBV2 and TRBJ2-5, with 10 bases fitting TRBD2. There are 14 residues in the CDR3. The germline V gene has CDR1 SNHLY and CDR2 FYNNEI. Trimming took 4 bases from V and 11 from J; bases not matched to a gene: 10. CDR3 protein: CASSVQPGLANQYF. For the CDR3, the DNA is TGTGCCAGCAGTGTACAACCGGGACTAGCGAATCAGTACTTC.

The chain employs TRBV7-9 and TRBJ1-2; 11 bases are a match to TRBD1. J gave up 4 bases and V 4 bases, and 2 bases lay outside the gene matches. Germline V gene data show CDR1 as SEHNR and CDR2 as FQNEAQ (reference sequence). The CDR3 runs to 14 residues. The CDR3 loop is CASSWTGGGYGYTF. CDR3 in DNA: TGTGCCAGCAGCTGGACAGGGGGCGGCTATGGCTACACCTTC. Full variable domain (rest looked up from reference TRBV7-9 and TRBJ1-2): DTGVSQNPRHKITKRGQNVTFRCDPISEHNRLYWYRQTLGQGPEFLTYFQNEAQLEKSRLLSDRFSAERPKGSFSTLEIQRTEQGDSAMYLCASSWTGGGYGYTFGSGTRLTVV.

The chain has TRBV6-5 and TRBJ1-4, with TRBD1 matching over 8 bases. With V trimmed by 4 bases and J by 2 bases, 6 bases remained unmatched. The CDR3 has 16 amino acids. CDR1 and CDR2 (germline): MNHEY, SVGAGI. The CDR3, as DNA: TGTGCCAGCAGTTCAGGGGGCAGGGGCACTAATGAAAAACTGTTTTTT. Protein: CASSSGGRGTNEKLFF.

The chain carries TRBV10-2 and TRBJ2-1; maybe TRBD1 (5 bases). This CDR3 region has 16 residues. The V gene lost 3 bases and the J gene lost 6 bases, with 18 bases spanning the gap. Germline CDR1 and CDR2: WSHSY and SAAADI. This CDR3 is CASSDPDSEVRNEQFF. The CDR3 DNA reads TGCGCCAGCAGTGATCCTGACAGCGAAGTCCGCAATGAGCAGTTCTTC.

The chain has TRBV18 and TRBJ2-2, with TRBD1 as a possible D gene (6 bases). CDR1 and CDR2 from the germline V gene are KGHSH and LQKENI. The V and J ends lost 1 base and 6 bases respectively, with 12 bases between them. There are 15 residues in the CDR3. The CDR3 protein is CASSPQTAGAGELFF. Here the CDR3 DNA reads TGTGCCAGCTCACCACAAACGGCAGGGGCCGGGGAGCTGTTTTTT.

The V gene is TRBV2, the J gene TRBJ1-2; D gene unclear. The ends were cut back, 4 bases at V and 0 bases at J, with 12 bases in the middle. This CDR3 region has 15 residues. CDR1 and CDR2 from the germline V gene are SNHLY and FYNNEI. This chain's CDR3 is CASSALGSPNYGYTF. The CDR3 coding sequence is TGTGCCAGCAGTGCCCTCGGGAGCCCTAACTATGGCTACACCTTC. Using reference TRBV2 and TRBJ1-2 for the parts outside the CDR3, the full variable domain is EPEVTQTPSHQVTQMGQEVILRCVPISNHLYFYWYRQILGQKVEFLVSFYNNEISEKSEIFDDQFSVERPDGSNFTLKIRSTKLEDSAMYFCASSALGSPNYGYTFGSGTRLTVV.

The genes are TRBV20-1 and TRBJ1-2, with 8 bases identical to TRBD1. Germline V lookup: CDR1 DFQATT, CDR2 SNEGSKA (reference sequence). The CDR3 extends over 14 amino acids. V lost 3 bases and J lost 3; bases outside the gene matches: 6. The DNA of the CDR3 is TGCAGTGCTAGTGGCAGGGGGCTCTACTATGGCTACACCTTC. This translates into CSASGRGLYYGYTF.

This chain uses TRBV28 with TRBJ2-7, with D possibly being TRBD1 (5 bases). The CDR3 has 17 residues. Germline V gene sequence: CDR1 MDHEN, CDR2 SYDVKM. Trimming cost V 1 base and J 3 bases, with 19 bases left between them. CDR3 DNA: TGTGCCAGCAGTTTATCCCCAAGGACACCCCGCCGCTACGAGCAGTACTTC. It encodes CASSLSPRTPRRYEQYF.

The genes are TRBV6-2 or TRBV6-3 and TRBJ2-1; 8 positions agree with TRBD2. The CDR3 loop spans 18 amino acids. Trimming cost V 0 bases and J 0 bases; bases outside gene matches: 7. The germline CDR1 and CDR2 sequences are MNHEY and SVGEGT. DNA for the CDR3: TGTGCCAGCAGTTACTCGACCCCGCGGGGGGACTCCTACAATGAGCAGTTCTTC. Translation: CASSYSTPRGDSYNEQFF.

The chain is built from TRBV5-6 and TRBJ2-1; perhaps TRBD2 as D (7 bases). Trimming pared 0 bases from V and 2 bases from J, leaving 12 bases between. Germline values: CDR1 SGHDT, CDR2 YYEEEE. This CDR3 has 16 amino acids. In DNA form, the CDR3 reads TGTGCCAGCAGCTTGGCGTCCGGGGGGCCCTACAATGAGCAGTTCTTC. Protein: CASSLASGGPYNEQFF.

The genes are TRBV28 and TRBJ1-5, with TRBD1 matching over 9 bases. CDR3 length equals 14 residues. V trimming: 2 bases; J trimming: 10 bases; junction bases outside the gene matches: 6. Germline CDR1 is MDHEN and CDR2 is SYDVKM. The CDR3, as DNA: TGTGCCAGCAGTTTACCGACAGGGGGTCCACCCCAGCATTTT. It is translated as CASSLPTGGPPQHF. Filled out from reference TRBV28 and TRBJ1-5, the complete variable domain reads DVKVTQSSRYLVKRTGEKVFLECVQDMDHENMFWYRQDPGLGLRLIYFSYDVKMKEKGDIPEGYSVSREKKERFSLILESASTNQTSMYLCASSLPTGGPPQHFGDGTRLSIL.

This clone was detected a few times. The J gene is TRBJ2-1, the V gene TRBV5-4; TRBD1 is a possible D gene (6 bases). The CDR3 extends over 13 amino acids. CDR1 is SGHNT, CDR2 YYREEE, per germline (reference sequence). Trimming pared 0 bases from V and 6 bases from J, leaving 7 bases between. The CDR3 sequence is CASSLVQGNEQFF. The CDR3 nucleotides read TGTGCCAGCAGCTTGGTACAGGGCAATGAGCAGTTCTTC. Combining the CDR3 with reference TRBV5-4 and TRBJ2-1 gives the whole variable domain ETGVTQSPTHLIKTRGQQVTLRCSSQSGHNTVSWYQQALGQGPQFIFQYYREEENGRGNFPPRFSGLQFPNYSSELNVNALELDDSALYLCASSLVQGNEQFFGPGTRLTVL.

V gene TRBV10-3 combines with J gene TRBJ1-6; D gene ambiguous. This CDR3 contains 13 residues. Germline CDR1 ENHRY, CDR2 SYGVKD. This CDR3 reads CANGEGWSSPLHF. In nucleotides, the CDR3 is TGTGCTAACGGGGAGGGATGGAGTTCACCCCTCCACTTT.

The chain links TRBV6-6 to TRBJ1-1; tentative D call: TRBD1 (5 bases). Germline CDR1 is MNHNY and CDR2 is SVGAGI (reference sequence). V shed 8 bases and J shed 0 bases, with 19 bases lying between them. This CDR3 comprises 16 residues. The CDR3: CASFRRSPGMNTEAFF. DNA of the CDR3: TGTGCCAGCTTCCGGCGCTCCCCAGGGATGAACACTGAAGCTTTCTTT.

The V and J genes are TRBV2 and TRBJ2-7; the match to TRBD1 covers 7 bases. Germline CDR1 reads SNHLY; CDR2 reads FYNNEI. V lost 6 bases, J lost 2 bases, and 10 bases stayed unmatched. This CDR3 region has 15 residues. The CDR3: CASSLNPGQPYEQYF. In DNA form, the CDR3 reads TGTGCCAGCAGCTTGAACCCGGGACAGCCCTACGAGCAGTACTTC.

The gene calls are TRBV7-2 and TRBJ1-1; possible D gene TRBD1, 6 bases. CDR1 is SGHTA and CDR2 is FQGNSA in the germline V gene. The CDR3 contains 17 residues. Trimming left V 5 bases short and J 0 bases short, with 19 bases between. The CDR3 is CASSLIQPGVMNTEAFF. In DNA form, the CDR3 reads TGTGCCAGCAGCCTAATTCAACCAGGGGTAATGAACACTGAAGCTTTCTTT.

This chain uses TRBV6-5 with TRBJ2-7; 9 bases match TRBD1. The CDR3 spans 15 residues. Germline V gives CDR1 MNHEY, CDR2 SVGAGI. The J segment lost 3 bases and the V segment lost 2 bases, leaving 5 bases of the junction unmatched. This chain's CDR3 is CASSYRLGQGYEQYF. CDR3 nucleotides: TGTGCCAGCAGTTACCGCCTGGGACAGGGCTACGAGCAGTACTTC.

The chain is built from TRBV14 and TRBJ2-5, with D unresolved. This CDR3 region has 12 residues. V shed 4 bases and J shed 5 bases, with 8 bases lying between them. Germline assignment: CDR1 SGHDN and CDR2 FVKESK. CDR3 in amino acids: CASSRVRETQYF. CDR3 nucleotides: TGTGCCAGCAGCCGCGTCCGGGAGACCCAGTACTTC.

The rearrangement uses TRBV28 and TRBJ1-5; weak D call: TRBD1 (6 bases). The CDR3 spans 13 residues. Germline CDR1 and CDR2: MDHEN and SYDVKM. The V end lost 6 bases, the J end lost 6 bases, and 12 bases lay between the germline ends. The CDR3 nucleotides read TGTGCCAGCAGGAGCGGGGGCGGTCAGCCCCAGCATTTT. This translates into CASRSGGGQPQHF.

CDR3 nucleotide sequence: TGTGCCAGCAGTTGGATGACAGGGAGGTTCGCGTCTGGGGCCAACGTCCTGACTTTC. Amino acids: CASSWMTGRFASGANVLTF. The chain joins TRBV5-4 to TRBJ2-6; D perhaps matches TRBD1 (7 bases). Trimming left V 5 bases short and J 1 base short, with 22 bases between. The CDR3 is 19 amino acids. Germline CDR1 SGHNT, CDR2 YYREEE (reference sequence).

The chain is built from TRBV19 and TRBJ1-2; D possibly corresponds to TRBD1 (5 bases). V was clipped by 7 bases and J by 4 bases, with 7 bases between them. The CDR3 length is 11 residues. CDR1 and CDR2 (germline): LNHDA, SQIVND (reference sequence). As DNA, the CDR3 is TGTGCCAGTAAGGGGCCCTATGGCTACACCTTC. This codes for CASKGPYGYTF.

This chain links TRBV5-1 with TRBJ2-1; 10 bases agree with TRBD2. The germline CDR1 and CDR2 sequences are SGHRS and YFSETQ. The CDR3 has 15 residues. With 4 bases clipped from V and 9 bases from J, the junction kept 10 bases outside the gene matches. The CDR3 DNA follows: TGCGCCAGCAGCACATCTAGCGGGGGAGTGGGTGAGCAGTTCTTC. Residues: CASSTSSGGVGEQFF. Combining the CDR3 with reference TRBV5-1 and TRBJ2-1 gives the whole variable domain KAGVTQTPRYLIKTRGQQVTLSCSPISGHRSVSWYQQTPGQGLQFLFEYFSETQRNKGNFPGRFSGRQFSNSRSEMNVSTLELGDSALYLCASSTSSGGVGEQFFGPGTRLTVL.

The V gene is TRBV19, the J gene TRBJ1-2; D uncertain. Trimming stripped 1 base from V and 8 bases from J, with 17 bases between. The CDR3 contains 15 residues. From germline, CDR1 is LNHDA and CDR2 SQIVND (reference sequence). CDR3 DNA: TGTGCCAGTAGTATAGTCCTAGAAACTAAGAAAGGCTACACCTTC. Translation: CASSIVLETKKGYTF.

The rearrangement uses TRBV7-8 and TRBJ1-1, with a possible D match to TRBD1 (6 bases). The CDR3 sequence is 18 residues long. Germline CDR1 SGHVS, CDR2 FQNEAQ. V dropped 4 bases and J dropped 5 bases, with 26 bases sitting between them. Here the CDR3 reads CASSSHRGGNRGGTEAFF. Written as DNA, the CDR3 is TGTGCCAGCAGCTCCCATCGCGGGGGGAACAGAGGGGGGACTGAAGCTTTCTTT.

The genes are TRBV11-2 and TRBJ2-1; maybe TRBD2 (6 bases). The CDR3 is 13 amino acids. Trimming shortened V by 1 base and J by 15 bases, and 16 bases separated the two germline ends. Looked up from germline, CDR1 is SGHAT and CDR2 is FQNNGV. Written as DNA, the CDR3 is TGTGCCAGCAGCTTAGGAGGAGGGTCGCCGGGGTTCTTC. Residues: CASSLGGGSPGFF. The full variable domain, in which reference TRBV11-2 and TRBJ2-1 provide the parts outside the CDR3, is EAGVAQSPRYKIIEKRQSVAFWCNPISGHATLYWYQQILGQGPKLLIQFQNNGVVDDSQLPKDRFSAERLKGVDSTLKIQPAKLEDSAVYLCASSLGGGSPGFFGPGTRLTVL.

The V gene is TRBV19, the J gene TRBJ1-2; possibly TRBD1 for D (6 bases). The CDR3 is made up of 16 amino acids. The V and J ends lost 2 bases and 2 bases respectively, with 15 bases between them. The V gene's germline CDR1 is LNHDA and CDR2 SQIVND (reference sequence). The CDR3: CASSIYAGDGNYGYTF. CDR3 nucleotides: TGTGCCAGTAGTATATATGCAGGGGACGGGAACTATGGCTACACCTTC.

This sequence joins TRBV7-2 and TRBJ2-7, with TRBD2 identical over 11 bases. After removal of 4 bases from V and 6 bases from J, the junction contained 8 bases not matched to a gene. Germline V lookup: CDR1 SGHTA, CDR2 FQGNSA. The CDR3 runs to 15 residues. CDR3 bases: TGTGCCAGCAGCTACCTTAGCGGGGGGGCTGGCGAGCAGTACTTC. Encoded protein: CASSYLSGGAGEQYF. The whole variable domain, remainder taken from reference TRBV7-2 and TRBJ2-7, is GAGVSQSPSNKVTEKGKDVELRCDPISGHTALYWYRQSLGQGLEFLIYFQGNSAPDKSGLPSDRFSAERTGGSVSTLTIQRTQQEDSAVYLCASSYLSGGAGEQYFGPGTRLTVT.

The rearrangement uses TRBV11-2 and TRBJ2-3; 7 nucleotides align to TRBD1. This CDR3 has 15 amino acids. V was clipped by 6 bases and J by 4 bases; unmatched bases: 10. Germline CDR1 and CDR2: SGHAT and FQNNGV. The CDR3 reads CASSSDRAIPDTQYF. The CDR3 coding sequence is TGTGCCAGCAGTTCCGACAGGGCCATACCAGATACGCAGTATTTT.